This entry features one T cell receptor (beta chain) sequence. This record comes from a study of cytomegalovirus exposure and HLA in healthy donors. Per the germline V gene, CDR1 is SEHNR and CDR2 is FQNEAQ (reference sequence). V lost 4 bases and J lost 1, with 10 bases in between. The CDR3 totals 14 residues. The PCR employed 60 Vbeta primers together with 13 Jbeta primers. TCRdb's table, derived via immunoSEQ multiplex PCR, lists solely in-frame clones and lacks some. The table shows 150,000 or so clones, with roughly 80% occurring only once. V usage is TRBV7-9 and J usage is TRBJ2-5; no clear D. This sequence was found in a woman aged 40-49 years in good health and CMV-seropositive. The source material was PBMCs. CDR3 DNA sequence: TGTGCCAGCAGCTGGGCAGGAATCCAAGAGACCCAGTACTTC. This translates into CASSWAGIQETQYF.